This TCR beta chain appears in the sequencing data of a study of blood T cell repertoires in COVID-19. Study in general: The United States, Italy and Spain supplied acute and convalescent COVID-19 samples. Sample material is recorded as cDNA or gDNA derived from T cells, B-cell-depleted T cells, or PBMCs.

This clone was picked up a small number of times. Germline V gene data show CDR1 as LGHDT and CDR2 as YNNKEL (reference sequence). The CDR3 sequence is 15 residues long. Trimming took off 1 base at V and 1 base at J, with 10 bases between the two ends. Per the original data handling: Scientists estimated how many nucleated cells there were by amplifying reference gene primers. The assay was immunoSEQ multiplex PCR, and TCRdb's table has in-frame clones only and misses some. For V, J and clone size, that table is used; D and trimming come from the DNA. The sample yields approximately 270,000 clones, about 80% seen once.

The clonotype was recovered from a man older than 75 with acute or convalescent COVID-19. The rearrangement joins TRBV3-1 (or the pseudogene TRBV3-2) to TRBJ1-1, with TRBD1 as a possible D gene (6 bases). The specimen was peripheral blood. The CDR3 bases are TGTGCCAGCAGCCAAGGACAGGTAGCGAACACTGAAGCTTTCTTT. It yields the protein CASSQGQVANTEAFF.